In this sample, the clone carrying this T cell receptor (beta chain) turned up a few times. The antigen remains undetermined. Germline loops: CDR1 LGHNA, CDR2 YNFKEQ. The J segment lost 14 bases and the V segment lost 6 bases, leaving 10 bases of the junction unmatched. CDR3 length equals 13 residues. One entry per CDR3 protein results from TCRdb running MiXCR on the 5' RACE reads. This table has hundreds of thousands of distinct CDR3 sequences, around 20% appearing once. The source of the sample is a study of T cells after yellow fever vaccination. The study, taken as a whole, reports: Reappearing after the booster were most of the clones from primary vaccination (almost 97% CD4, 85% to 90% CD8).

The chain recombines TRBV4-2 with TRBJ1-6; 7 positions agree with TRBD1. The origin of this receptor is a man in his late teens or twenties who received the YFV17D yellow fever vaccine. The material sequenced was PBMCs, taken before the yellow fever booster vaccination. CDR3 residues: CASSRDRPMTLHF. CDR3 coding DNA: TGTGCCAGCAGTCGGGACAGACCCATGACCCTCCACTTT.